A single sample is the source of the 25 T cell receptor beta chains below, sequenced in a study of T cells in Graves' hyperthyroidism and ophthalmopathy. It was RNA transcripts that yielded the amplified TCR beta CDR3 regions. Using the HTBI primer set, a first-round RT-PCR was run on the TCR CDR3. One entry per CDR3 protein results from TCRdb running MiXCR on the multiplex PCR reads. The table records hundreds of thousands of distinct CDR3 sequences, about a sixth of them present only once. What was sequenced was blood. The receptors come from a woman aged 30 to 39 with Graves' hyperthyroidism.

The sample holds many counts of this clonotype. The chain joins TRBV7-2 to TRBJ1-5; D gene uncertain. The germline gives CDR1 SGHTA, CDR2 FQGNSA. The V end lost 1 base, the J end lost 2 bases, and 6 bases lay between the germline ends. The CDR3 has 14 residues. The CDR3 here is CASSLDPGNQPQHF. DNA of the CDR3: TGTGCCAGCAGCTTAGACCCAGGCAATCAGCCCCAGCATTTT.

In its sample, this clonotype was seen many times. This chain connects TRBV7-6 to TRBJ2-4, with D possibly being TRBD2 (7 bases). This CDR3 contains 19 residues. Germline assignment: CDR1 SGHVS and CDR2 FNYEAQ. V was pared by 1 base and J by 3 bases, with 22 bases between. CDR3: CASSLERGFLGGGKNIQYF. The CDR3 DNA reads TGTGCCAGCAGCTTAGAGAGGGGGTTCCTAGGCGGGGGCAAAAACATTCAGTACTTC.

This clonotype was counted only a few times. The rearrangement joins TRBV19 to TRBJ1-5, with 10 bases that match TRBD1. The CDR3 has 15 residues. CDR1 is LNHDA, CDR2 SQIVND, per germline (reference sequence). The V and J ends lost 3 bases and 2 bases, in that order; junction bases with no gene match: 1. The CDR3 sequence: CASSMGTGGNQPQHF. The CDR3 region has the DNA TGTGCCAGTAGTATGGGGACAGGGGGCAATCAGCCCCAGCATTTT.

The rearrangement joins TRBV13 to TRBJ1-4; 7 bases fit TRBD1. CDR3 length: 18 amino acids. Germline loops: CDR1 PRHDT, CDR2 FYEKMQ (reference sequence). The J segment lost 3 bases and the V segment lost 5 bases, leaving 15 bases of the junction unmatched. The CDR3 DNA reads TGTGCCAGCAGCACTCGAGACAGGGTCGTTGCGGCTAATGAAAAACTGTTTTTT. Protein sequence: CASSTRDRVVAANEKLFF.

This sequence joins TRBV6-9 and TRBJ1-5; tentatively, D is TRBD1 (6 bases). CDR3 size: 16 residues. Germline V CDR1 and CDR2: MNHGY, SVAAGI. V was pared by 3 bases and J by 1 base, with 13 bases between. This CDR3 is CASSYTTRGSNQPQHF. The CDR3 bases are TGTGCCAGCAGTTACACCACCAGGGGCAGCAATCAGCCCCAGCATTTT.

The chain joins TRBV15 to TRBJ1-2; D possibly corresponds to TRBD1 (6 bases). This CDR3 spans 14 amino acids. The germline V gene encodes CDR1 LNHNV and CDR2 YYDKDF (reference sequence). The V and J ends lost 0 bases and 5 bases respectively, with 10 bases between them. CDR3 in DNA: TGTGCCACCAGCAGAGATAGGGGGATTTATGGCTACACCTTC. Amino acids: CATSRDRGIYGYTF.

The chain links TRBV28 to TRBJ2-6, with D possibly matching TRBD2 (6 bases). Trimming took off 10 bases at V and 1 base at J, with 14 bases between the two ends. This CDR3 comprises 15 residues. From germline, CDR1 is MDHEN and CDR2 SYDVKM. For the CDR3, the DNA is TGTGCCACCCGCTCCGCGGGATCTGGGGCCAACGTCCTGACTTTC. This codes for CATRSAGSGANVLTF.

The sample holds many counts of this clonotype. This chain joins TRBV2 and TRBJ2-7; no firm D call. There are 13 residues in the CDR3. The germline V gene encodes CDR1 SNHLY and CDR2 FYNNEI. V gave up 6 bases and J gave up 3 bases, with 12 bases separating them. The CDR3 spells CASRVIPRYEQYF. CDR3 nucleotides: TGTGCCAGCAGAGTAATTCCTCGCTACGAGCAGTACTTC.

This clonotype has more than one count but fewer than ten. The chain combines TRBV2 with TRBJ2-7; D possibly corresponds to TRBD1 (6 bases). In germline, CDR1 is SNHLY, CDR2 FYNNEI. Trimming removed 8 bases at V and 3 bases at J, with 11 bases between. CDR3 length: 12 residues. The CDR3 loop reads CASRDTYYEQYF. In DNA, the CDR3 is TGTGCCAGCCGGGACACCTACTACGAGCAGTACTTC.

The chain employs TRBV20-1 and TRBJ2-3; no clear D gene. CDR3 length: 10 amino acids. The germline V gene has CDR1 DFQATT and CDR2 SNEGSKA (reference sequence). DNA of the CDR3: TGCAGCGCTCGGATAGATACGCAGTATTTT. Protein product: CSARIDTQYF.

This clonotype came up many times. This sequence joins TRBV5-1 and TRBJ2-7, with no clear D. V lost 3 bases, J lost 3 bases, and 10 bases lay in between. This CDR3 contains 13 residues. Germline CDR1 and CDR2: SGHRS and YFSETQ. CDR3 protein: CASSWQPNYEQYF. In DNA, the CDR3 is TGCGCCAGCAGCTGGCAGCCGAACTACGAGCAGTACTTC.

In its sample, this clonotype was seen many times. The V gene is TRBV20-1, the J gene TRBJ1-1; D might be TRBD1 (6 bases). Trimming took off 5 bases at V and 10 bases at J, with 11 bases between the two ends. The CDR3 length is 10 residues. Germline lookup yields CDR1 DFQATT and CDR2 SNEGSKA (reference sequence). The CDR3 loop is CSADGGAAFF. CDR3 sequence (DNA): TGCAGTGCTGATGGGGGGGCAGCTTTCTTT.

Many counts were recorded for this clonotype. The chain uses TRBV3-1 and TRBJ1-4; D perhaps matches TRBD1 (5 bases). CDR1 and CDR2 (germline): LGHDT, YNNKEL (reference sequence). V gave up 4 bases and J gave up 10 bases, with 16 bases separating them. The CDR3 runs to 14 residues. The CDR3 DNA is TGTGCCAGCAGCCCAAGGGACTCAACTGGAAAACTGTTTTTT. Protein: CASSPRDSTGKLFF.

This clonotype showed up many times. The genes are TRBV3-1 and TRBJ2-1; D is undetermined. The germline V and J ends were trimmed by 3 bases and 2 bases, with 11 bases remaining between them. The CDR3 is 15 residues long. Germline CDR1 is LGHDT and CDR2 is YNNKEL (reference sequence). CDR3 in amino acids: CASSHSGPTYNEQFF. The CDR3 bases are TGTGCCAGCAGCCACTCTGGCCCTACCTACAATGAGCAGTTCTTC.

This clonotype occurred a few times. The chain uses TRBV12-3 or TRBV12-4 and TRBJ2-2; maybe TRBD1 (5 bases). There are 16 residues in the CDR3. Trimming pared 3 bases from V and 5 bases from J, leaving 16 bases between. CDR3 region: CASSFTPPTVTGELFF. CDR3 nucleotide sequence: TGTGCCAGCAGTTTCACCCCCCCGACAGTAACCGGGGAGCTGTTTTTT.

The chain recombines TRBV2 with TRBJ2-7; 9 nucleotides agree with TRBD2. CDR3 length: 16 residues. Germline trimming cut 0 bases from V and 0 bases from J; bases unmatched to any gene: 3. CDR1 and CDR2 from the germline V gene are SNHLY and FYNNEI. In DNA, the CDR3 is TGTGCCAGCAGTGAAGCAAAACTAGCGGGCTCCTACGAGCAGTACTTC. This codes for CASSEAKLAGSYEQYF.

This clonotype occurred a few times. The V gene is TRBV3-1, the J gene TRBJ1-4, with no clear D. Germline CDR1 LGHDT, CDR2 YNNKEL (reference sequence). Deletions cut 0 bases from V and 8 bases from J, with 13 bases between. This CDR3 is 15 amino acids long. In DNA form, the CDR3 reads TGTGCCAGCAGCCAAGAAAGCGGGGTCCGCGAAAAACTGTTTTTT. This encodes CASSQESGVREKLFF.

With regard to this clonotype: One base away lies a much larger clone, so this may be a sequencing read error. The chain links TRBV10-3 to TRBJ1-1; D not resolved. This CDR3 comprises 14 residues. Germline V gene sequence: CDR1 ENHRY, CDR2 SYGVKD. Deletions cut 4 bases from V and 3 bases from J, with 12 bases between. As DNA, the CDR3 is TGTGCCATCAGTGCGAGAGGGTTGGACACTGAAGCTTTCTTT. Amino acids: CAISARGLDTEAFF.

Remarks on this clonotype: A much larger clone lies one base from this, so it may be a read error. This chain connects TRBV14 to TRBJ2-1; the D call may be TRBD1 or TRBD2 (6 bases each). The germline CDR1 and CDR2 sequences are SGHDN and FVKESK. This CDR3 spans 12 amino acids. This CDR3 reads CTSSRNRDLKFF. CDR3 nucleotide sequence: TGTACCAGCAGCCGCAACAGGGACTTAAAGTTCTTC.

For the CDR3, the DNA is TGTGCCAGTAGTCGCAGGGGAGGCTACGAGCAGTACTTC. Its protein product is CASSRRGGYEQYF. V and J are TRBV19 and TRBJ2-7, with D possibly called TRBD1 or TRBD2 (6 bases each). The length of the CDR3 is 13 residues. V was trimmed by 5 bases and J by 3 bases, leaving 11 bases between them. The germline gives CDR1 LNHDA, CDR2 SQIVND (reference sequence).

This clonotype was picked up many times. The chain has TRBV28 and TRBJ2-7; 10 bases agree with TRBD1. This CDR3 region has 15 residues. From germline, CDR1 is MDHEN and CDR2 SYDVKM. J was trimmed by 4 bases and V by 7 bases; bases with no gene match: 10. The CDR3 coding sequence is TGTGCCAGCACGCCAGCCGGGACAGGGGCATACGAGCAGTACTTC. Its translation is CASTPAGTGAYEQYF.

In its sample, this clonotype was seen many times. The V gene is TRBV5-1, the J gene TRBJ2-3; either TRBD1 or TRBD2 may supply D (6 bases each). The ends were cut back, 0 bases at V and 6 bases at J, with 11 bases in the middle. Germline lookup yields CDR1 SGHRS and CDR2 YFSETQ. CDR3 length: 14 residues. The CDR3 sequence is CASSLGGAQDTQYF. CDR3 bases: TGCGCCAGCAGCTTGGGGGGGGCCCAGGATACGCAGTATTTT.

Many counts were recorded for this clonotype. V gene TRBV15 combines with J gene TRBJ1-1, with unresolved D. Germline V CDR1 and CDR2: LNHNV, YYDKDF (reference sequence). The CDR3 is 13 amino acids. V was cut by 5 bases and J by 7 bases, with 14 bases left in between. The CDR3 bases are TGTGCCACCAGCCCGGTCCAGGAGATTGAAGCTTTCTTT. Amino acid sequence: CATSPVQEIEAFF. The full variable domain, rest sourced from reference TRBV15 and TRBJ1-1, is DAMVIQNPRYQVTQFGKPVTLSCSQTLNHNVMYWYQQKSSQAPKLLFHYYDKDFNNEADTPDNFQSRRPNTSFCFLDIRSPGLGDTAMYLCATSPVQEIEAFFGQGTRLTVV.

This clonotype has a single count. The CDR3 nucleotides are TGCGCCAGCAGCCAGAGAACGGGACAGGGCACTCTCGGGCAGTACTTC. As protein: CASSQRTGQGTLGQYF. J is TRBJ2-7 and V is TRBV4-3; 9 nucleotides align to TRBD1. With 3 bases clipped from V and 9 bases from J, the junction kept 15 bases outside the gene matches. This CDR3 has 16 residues. Germline lookup yields CDR1 LGHNA and CDR2 YSLEER.

There are many counts of this clonotype. The chain links TRBV6-6 to TRBJ2-3; 8 bases agree with TRBD2. Looked up from germline, CDR1 is MNHNY and CDR2 is SVGAGI (reference sequence). This CDR3 is built from 16 residues. V trimming: 2 bases; J trimming: 0 bases; junction bases outside the gene matches: 4. This CDR3 reads CASSYLTSGSTDTQYF. CDR3 DNA: TGTGCCAGCAGTTACCTTACTAGCGGAAGCACAGATACGCAGTATTTT.